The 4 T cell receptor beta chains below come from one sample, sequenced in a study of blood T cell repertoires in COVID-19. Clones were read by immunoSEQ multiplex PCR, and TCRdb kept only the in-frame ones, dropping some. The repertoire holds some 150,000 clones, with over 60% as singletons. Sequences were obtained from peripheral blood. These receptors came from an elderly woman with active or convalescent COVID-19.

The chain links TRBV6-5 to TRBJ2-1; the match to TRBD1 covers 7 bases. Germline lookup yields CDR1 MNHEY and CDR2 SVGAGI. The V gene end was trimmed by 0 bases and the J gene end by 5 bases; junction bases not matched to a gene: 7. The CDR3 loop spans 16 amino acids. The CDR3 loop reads CASSYSGYRGDNEQFF. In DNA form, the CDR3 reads TGTGCCAGCAGTTACTCGGGTTACAGGGGAGACAATGAGCAGTTCTTC.

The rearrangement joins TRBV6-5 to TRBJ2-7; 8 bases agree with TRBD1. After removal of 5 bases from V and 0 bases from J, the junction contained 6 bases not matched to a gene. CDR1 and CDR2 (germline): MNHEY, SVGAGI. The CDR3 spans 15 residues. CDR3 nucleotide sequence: TGTGCCAGCAGTCCGGGACAGGTTCCCTCCTACGAGCAGTACTTC. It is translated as CASSPGQVPSYEQYF.

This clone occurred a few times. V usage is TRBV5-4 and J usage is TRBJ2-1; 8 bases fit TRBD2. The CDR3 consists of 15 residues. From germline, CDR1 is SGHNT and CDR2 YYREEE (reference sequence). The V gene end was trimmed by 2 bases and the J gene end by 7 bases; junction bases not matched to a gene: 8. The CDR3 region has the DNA TGTGCCAGCAGCTTACGCGGGGGGCCCGGGAATGAGCAGTTCTTC. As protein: CASSLRGGPGNEQFF.

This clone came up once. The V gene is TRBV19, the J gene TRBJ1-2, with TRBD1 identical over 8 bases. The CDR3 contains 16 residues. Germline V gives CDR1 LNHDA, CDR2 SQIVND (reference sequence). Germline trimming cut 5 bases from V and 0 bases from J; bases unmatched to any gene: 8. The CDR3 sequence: CASSGGQAIANYGYTF. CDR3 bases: TGTGCCAGTAGTGGGGGACAGGCCATAGCTAACTATGGCTACACCTTC.